A selection of T cell receptor beta chains follows, all from one sample in a study of cytomegalovirus exposure and HLA in healthy donors. Method: immunoSEQ multiplex PCR; TCRdb's copy keeps in-frame clones and lacks some. The sample holds 150,000 to 200,000 clones, 70% to 90% seen once. Sequencing used PBMCs. These TCRs come from a girl aged 5 to 17 in good health and CMV-seropositive. Each CDR3 is given with its conserved first and last residue. D genes are given only for firm matches. Clone size appears in some rows only: once, few, many, or a class for an expanded clone.

J	size	V	D	DNA	CDR3
TRBJ2-3	NA	TRBV25-1	NA	TGTGCCAGCAGTGAAGACACTAGCACAGATACGCAGTATTTT	CASSEDTSTDTQYF
TRBJ1-6	NA	TRBV28	NA	TGTGCCAGCTTCCGGCAGGGCATCAATTCACCCCTCCACTTT	CASFRQGINSPLHF
TRBJ2-2	NA	TRBV5-1	TRBD2	TGCGCCAGCAGCTTCCGGACTAGCGGGGGATACACCGGGGAGCTGTTTTTT	CASSFRTSGGYTGELFF
TRBJ2-1	NA	TRBV7-3	TRBD2	TGTGCCAGCAGCCCCGGGGGGACCGGTTACAATGAGCAGTTCTTC	CASSPGGTGYNEQFF
TRBJ1-2	NA	TRBV11-2	NA	TGTGCCAGCAGCACCCAAACTCGTGGCTATGGCTACACCTTC	CASSTQTRGYGYTF
TRBJ2-3	few	TRBV30	TRBD2	TGTGCCTGGAGGGAAGGACTAGCGGACCGCACAGATACGCAGTATTTT	CAWREGLADRTDTQYF
TRBJ2-7	NA	TRBV10-1	NA	TGCGCCAGCAGTGGGCCCCCAGTATCCTGCTACGAGCAGTACTTC	CASSGPPVSCYEQYF
TRBJ2-7	few	TRBV6-5	TRBD1	TGTGCCAGCAGACCCGGGACAGGCTCCTACGAGCAGTACTTC	CASRPGTGSYEQYF
TRBJ2-7	NA	TRBV5-8	TRBD2	TGTGCCAGCAGCTTGGGGGGGGGCTCCTACGAGCAGTACTTC	CASSLGGGSYEQYF
TRBJ1-2	NA	TRBV27	NA	TGTGCCAGCAGACCAGACAGTAACTATGGCTACACCTTC	CASRPDSNYGYTF
TRBJ1-2	NA	TRBV27	NA	TGTGCCAGCAGTTTATCAGGGGAGGGGGGATGGGGGGCTCACGTTGACTATGGCTACACCTTC	CASSLSGEGGWGAHVDYGYTF
TRBJ1-5	NA	TRBV2	TRBD1	TGTGCCAGCAGTGAATACCGGGACAGCCAAGGGGGGTGGGGTCAGCCCCAGCATTTT	CASSEYRDSQGGWGQPQHF
TRBJ2-7	NA	TRBV9	TRBD2	TGTGCCAGCAGCCCAAATTACGCGGGGGGCACAGGCTACGAGCAGTACTTC	CASSPNYAGGTGYEQYF
TRBJ1-2	NA	TRBV9	TRBD1	TGTGCCAGCGGAATGGGCAGGGGGATTGCTAACTATGGCTACACCTTC	CASGMGRGIANYGYTF
TRBJ2-5	NA	TRBV7-6	TRBD2	TGTGCCGCCGGGACTAGCGGGGGCCCTACCCAGTACTTC	CAAGTSGGPTQYF
TRBJ2-2	NA	TRBV29-1	TRBD1	TGCAGCGTTGATGAAACAGGGGGCCAGTCCGGGGAGCTGTTTTTT	CSVDETGGQSGELFF
TRBJ1-1	NA	TRBV7-9	NA	TGTGCCAGCACTCAGGGGAGCACTGAAGCTTTCTTT	CASTQGSTEAFF
TRBJ2-2	NA	TRBV6-1	NA	TGTGCCAGCAGGGCCGACCGGGGGTACACCGGGGAGCTGTTTTTT	CASRADRGYTGELFF
TRBJ1-1	NA	TRBV18	NA	TGTGCCAGCTCAGCTAACAGGGAAGAAGCTTTCTTT	CASSANREEAFF
TRBJ1-1	NA	TRBV18	TRBD1	TGTGCCAGCTCACAACAGGGGTCTGAAGCTTTCTTT	CASSQQGSEAFF
TRBJ1-4	NA	TRBV6-1	NA	TGTGCCAGCAGTGAAGGATGGACTAATGAAAAGCTGTTTTTT	CASSEGWTNEKLFF
TRBJ2-1	NA	TRBV9	TRBD2	TGTGCCAGCAGCGCGAGCGGGGGGGGCTACAATGAGCAGTTCTTC	CASSASGGGYNEQFF
TRBJ1-2	NA	TRBV6-1	NA	TGTGCCAGCAGTGAAGCCAGTGGCTACACCTTC	CASSEASGYTF
TRBJ2-7	NA	TRBV9	NA	TGTGCCAGCAGCGGGGGGACACGAAACTACGAGCAGTACTTC	CASSGGTRNYEQYF
TRBJ2-3	NA	TRBV27	TRBD1	TGTGCCAGCAGTCTAGGACAGGGGGCGAATACGCAGTATTTT	CASSLGQGANTQYF
TRBJ1-1	NA	TRBV27	NA	TGTGCCAGCAGTTTATCAGGGGTGATTTTCACTGAAGCTTTCTTT	CASSLSGVIFTEAFF
TRBJ1-5	NA	TRBV2	TRBD1	TGTGCCAGCAGTGCCCAACAGGGGGCGGGGATTCAGCCCCAGCATTTT	CASSAQQGAGIQPQHF
TRBJ1-2	NA	TRBV25-1	TRBD1	TGTGCCAGCAGCCTTGAGACAGGGGGCGGCTATGGCTACACCTTC	CASSLETGGGYGYTF
TRBJ2-4	NA	TRBV6-1	NA	TGTGCCAGCAGTACTATCGGTGGCGTGGACATTCAGTACTTC	CASSTIGGVDIQYF
TRBJ1-2	NA	TRBV7-9	NA	TGTGCCAGCAGCTTAGGAACAGGCTATGGCTACACCTTC	CASSLGTGYGYTF
TRBJ2-5	NA	TRBV19	NA	TGTGCCAGTAGTATAGGAAGGGGAGGCGGAGAGACCCAGTACTTC	CASSIGRGGGETQYF
TRBJ1-2	NA	TRBV19	NA	TGTGCCAGTAGTATTCTCCGCTACAGGGACGAGGACTATGGCTACACCTTC	CASSILRYRDEDYGYTF
TRBJ2-7	few	TRBV27	NA	TGTGCCAGCAGTACTAGGGGGATTCACGAGCAGTACTTC	CASSTRGIHEQYF
TRBJ1-6	NA	TRBV27	NA	TGTGCCAGCAGCCTCTCTTCGGGGGATTCACCCCTCCACTTT	CASSLSSGDSPLHF
TRBJ2-7	NA	TRBV5-4	TRBD2	TGTGCCAGCAGCTCCGAGAGGCGGGGGGGCTCGAAGGAGCAGTACTTC	CASSSERRGGSKEQYF
TRBJ2-1	NA	TRBV30	TRBD1	TGTGCCTGGAGCGTAGAGTACACGGACAGGGGCCCAACCTACAATGAGCAGTTCTTC	CAWSVEYTDRGPTYNEQFF
TRBJ1-2	once	TRBV7-6	NA	TGTGCCAGCAGCACCAGGGATAGAAGGGGCTACACCTTC	CASSTRDRRGYTF
TRBJ2-2	NA	TRBV28	NA	TGTGCCAGCAAGGGGCGGACGAACACCGGGGAGCTGTTTTTT	CASKGRTNTGELFF
TRBJ2-7	NA	TRBV27	TRBD1	TGTGCCAGCAGGGGGGACAGGTCTTACGAGCAGTACTTC	CASRGDRSYEQYF
TRBJ1-2	NA	TRBV2	TRBD1	TGTGCCGGGTTAGGGACAGGGGGACGGTATGGCTACACCTTC	CAGLGTGGRYGYTF
TRBJ2-2	NA	TRBV6-4	TRBD1	TGTGCCAGCAGTGATGGGACAGGGTTTTCGGGAAACACCGGGGAGCTGTTTTTT	CASSDGTGFSGNTGELFF
TRBJ1-5	few	TRBV7-9	NA	TGTGCCAGCAGCTTAGCCGGGAGTCAGCCCCAGCATTTT	CASSLAGSQPQHF
TRBJ2-1	NA	TRBV10-1	TRBD1	TGCGCCAGCAGCCCGGACAGGGGAAACAATGAGCAGTTCTTC	CASSPDRGNNEQFF
TRBJ2-5	NA	TRBV5-6	NA	TGTGCCAGCAGCCCCAGGACAGTTCGTGAGGAGACCCAGTACTTC	CASSPRTVREETQYF
TRBJ2-5	NA	TRBV6-6	NA	TGTGCCAGCAGTAGGACAGAGCAAGAGACCCAGTACTTC	CASSRTEQETQYF
TRBJ2-7	NA	TRBV6-5	NA	TGTGCCAGCAGTCTAGGTAGTACCTACGAGCAGTACTTC	CASSLGSTYEQYF
TRBJ2-5	NA	TRBV7-7	NA	TGTGCTAGCAGCTTAAATATCCAAGAGACCCAGTACTTC	CASSLNIQETQYF
TRBJ1-1	NA	TRBV7-9	NA	TGTGCCAGCAGCTTACAGATCTCAAACACTGAAGCTTTCTTT	CASSLQISNTEAFF
TRBJ1-6	NA	TRBV9	NA	TGTGCCAGCAGCGTCTCGACAGGTACCAATTCACCCCTCCACTTT	CASSVSTGTNSPLHF
TRBJ1-4	NA	TRBV5-1	NA	TGCGCCAGCAGCCCCTCACCGGGTCCCGATGAAAAACTGTTTTTT	CASSPSPGPDEKLFF